The clone carrying this T cell receptor (beta chain) appeared once. Germline values: CDR1 MDHEN, CDR2 SYDVKM. Unmatched junction bases numbered 8, after V lost 8 bases and J lost 5 bases. CDR3 size: 13 residues. Only in-frame clones appear in the TCRdb table, and some are missing; sequencing was by immunoSEQ multiplex PCR. The top ten hold about 4% of the sample, which has about 81,000 clones, roughly 80% seen once. The data are from a study of blood T cell repertoires in COVID-19. For the study at large: Acute and convalescent COVID-19 specimens originated in the United States, Italy and Spain.

V and J are TRBV28 and TRBJ1-1; the match to TRBD1 covers 7 bases. Sequencing input: peripheral blood. The clonotype was recovered from a woman aged 45-65 years with acute or convalescent COVID-19. CDR3 loop: CASDTYRGTEAFF. In DNA form, the CDR3 reads TGTGCCAGCGATACTTACAGGGGAACTGAAGCTTTCTTT.